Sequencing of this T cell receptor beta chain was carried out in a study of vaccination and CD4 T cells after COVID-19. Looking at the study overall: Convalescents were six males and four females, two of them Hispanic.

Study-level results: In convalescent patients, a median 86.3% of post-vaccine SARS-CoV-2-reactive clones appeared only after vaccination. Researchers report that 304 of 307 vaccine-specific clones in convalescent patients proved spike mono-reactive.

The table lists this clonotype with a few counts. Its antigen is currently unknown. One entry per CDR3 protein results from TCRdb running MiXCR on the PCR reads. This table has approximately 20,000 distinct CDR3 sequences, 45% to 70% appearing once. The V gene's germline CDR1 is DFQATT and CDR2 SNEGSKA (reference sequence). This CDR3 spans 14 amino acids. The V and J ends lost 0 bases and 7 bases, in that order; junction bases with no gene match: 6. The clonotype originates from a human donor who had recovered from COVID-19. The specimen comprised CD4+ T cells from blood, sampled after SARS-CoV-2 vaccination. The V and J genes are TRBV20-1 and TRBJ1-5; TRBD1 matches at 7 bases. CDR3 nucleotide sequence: TGCAGTGCTAGAGACCCGACAGGGATACAGCCCCAGCATTTT. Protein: CSARDPTGIQPQHF.